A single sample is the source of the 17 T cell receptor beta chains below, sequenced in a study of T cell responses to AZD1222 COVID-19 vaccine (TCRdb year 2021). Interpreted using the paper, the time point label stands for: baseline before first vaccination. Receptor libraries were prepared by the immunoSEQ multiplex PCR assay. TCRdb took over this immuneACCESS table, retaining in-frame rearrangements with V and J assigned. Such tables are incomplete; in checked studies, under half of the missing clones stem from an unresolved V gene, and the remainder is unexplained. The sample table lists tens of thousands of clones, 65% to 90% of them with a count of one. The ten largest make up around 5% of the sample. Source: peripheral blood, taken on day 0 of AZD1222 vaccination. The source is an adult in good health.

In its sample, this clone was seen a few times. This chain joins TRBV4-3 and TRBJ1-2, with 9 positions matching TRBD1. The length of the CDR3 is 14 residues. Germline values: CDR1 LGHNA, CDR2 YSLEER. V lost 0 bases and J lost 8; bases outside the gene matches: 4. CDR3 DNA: TGCGCCAGCAGCCAAGATAGGGACAGGGCCGGCTACACCTTC. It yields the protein CASSQDRDRAGYTF.

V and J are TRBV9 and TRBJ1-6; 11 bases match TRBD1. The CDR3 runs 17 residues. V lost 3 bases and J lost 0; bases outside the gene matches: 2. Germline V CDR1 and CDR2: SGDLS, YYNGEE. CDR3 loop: CASSAGQGASYNSPLHF. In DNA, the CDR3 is TGTGCCAGCAGCGCCGGACAGGGGGCCTCCTATAATTCACCCCTCCACTTT.

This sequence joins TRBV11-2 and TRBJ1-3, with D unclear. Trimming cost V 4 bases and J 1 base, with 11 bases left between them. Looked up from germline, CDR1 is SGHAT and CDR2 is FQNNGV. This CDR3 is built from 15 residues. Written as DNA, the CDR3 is TGTGCCAGCAGCTCAGAAGAGGATTCTGGAAACACCATATATTTT. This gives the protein CASSSEEDSGNTIYF. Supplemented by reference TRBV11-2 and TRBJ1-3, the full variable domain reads EAGVAQSPRYKIIEKRQSVAFWCNPISGHATLYWYQQILGQGPKLLIQFQNNGVVDDSQLPKDRFSAERLKGVDSTLKIQPAKLEDSAVYLCASSSEEDSGNTIYFGEGSWLTVV.

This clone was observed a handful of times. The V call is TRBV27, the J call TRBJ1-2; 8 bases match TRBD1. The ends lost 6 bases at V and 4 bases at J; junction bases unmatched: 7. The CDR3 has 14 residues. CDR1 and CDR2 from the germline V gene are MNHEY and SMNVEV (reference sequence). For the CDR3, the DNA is TGTGCCAGCAGGCTGGGACAGGATGGCTATGGCTACACCTTC. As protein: CASRLGQDGYGYTF.

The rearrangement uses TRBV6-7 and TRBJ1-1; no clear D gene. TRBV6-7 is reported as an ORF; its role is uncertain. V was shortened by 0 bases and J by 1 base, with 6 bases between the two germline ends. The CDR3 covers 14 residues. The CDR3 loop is CASSYSGRNTEAFF. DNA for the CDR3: TGTGCCAGCAGTTACTCAGGAAGGAACACTGAAGCTTTCTTT.

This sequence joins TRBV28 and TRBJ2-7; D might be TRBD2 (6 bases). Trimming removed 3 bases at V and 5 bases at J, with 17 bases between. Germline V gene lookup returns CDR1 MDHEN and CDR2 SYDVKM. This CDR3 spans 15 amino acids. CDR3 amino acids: CASSLGGARPNEQYF. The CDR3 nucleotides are TGTGCCAGCAGTTTGGGCGGGGCTCGCCCTAACGAGCAGTACTTC.

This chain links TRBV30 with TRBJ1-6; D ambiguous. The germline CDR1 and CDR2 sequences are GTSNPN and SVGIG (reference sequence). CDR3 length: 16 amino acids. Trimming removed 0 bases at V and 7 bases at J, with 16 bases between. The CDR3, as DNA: TGTGCCTGGAGTGTCCCCCAAGGCGGTGGAAATTCACCCCTCCACTTT. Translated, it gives CAWSVPQGGGNSPLHF.

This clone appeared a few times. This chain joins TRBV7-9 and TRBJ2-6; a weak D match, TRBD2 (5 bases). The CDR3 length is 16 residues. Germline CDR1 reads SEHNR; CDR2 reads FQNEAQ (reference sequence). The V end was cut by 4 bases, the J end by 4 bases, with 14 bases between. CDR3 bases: TGTGCCAGCAGCTCCCGAGGGCAGGCGGGGGCCAACGTCCTGACTTTC. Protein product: CASSSRGQAGANVLTF.

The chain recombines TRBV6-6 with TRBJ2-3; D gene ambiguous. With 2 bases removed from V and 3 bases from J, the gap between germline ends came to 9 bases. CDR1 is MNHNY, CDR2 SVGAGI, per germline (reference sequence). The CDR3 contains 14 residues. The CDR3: CASSYGSRTDTQYF. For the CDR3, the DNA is TGTGCCAGCAGTTACGGCAGTCGGACAGATACGCAGTATTTT.

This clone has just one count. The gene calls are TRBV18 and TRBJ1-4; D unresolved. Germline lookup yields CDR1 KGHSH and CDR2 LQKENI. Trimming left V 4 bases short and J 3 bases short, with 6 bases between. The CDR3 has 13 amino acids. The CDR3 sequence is CASSRQANEKLFF. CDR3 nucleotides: TGTGCCAGCTCACGGCAAGCTAATGAAAAACTGTTTTTT.

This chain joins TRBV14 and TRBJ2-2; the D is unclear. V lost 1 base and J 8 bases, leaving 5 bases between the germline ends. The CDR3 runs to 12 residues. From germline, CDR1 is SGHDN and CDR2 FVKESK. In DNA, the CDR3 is TGTGCCAGCAGCCAAGCTCTGGGGGAGCTGTTTTTT. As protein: CASSQALGELFF. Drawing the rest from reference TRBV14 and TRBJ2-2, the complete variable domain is EAGVTQFPSHSVIEKGQTVTLRCDPISGHDNLYWYRRVMGKEIKFLLHFVKESKQDESGMPNNRFLAERTGGTYSTLKVQPAELEDSGVYFCASSQALGELFFGEGSRLTVL.

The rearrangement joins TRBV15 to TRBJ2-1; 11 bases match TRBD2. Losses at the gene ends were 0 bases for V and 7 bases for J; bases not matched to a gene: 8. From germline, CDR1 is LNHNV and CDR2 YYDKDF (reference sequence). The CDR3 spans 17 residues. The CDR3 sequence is CATSRETSGVSRNEQFF. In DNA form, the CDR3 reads TGTGCCACCAGCAGAGAGACTAGCGGGGTTTCGCGGAATGAGCAGTTCTTC.

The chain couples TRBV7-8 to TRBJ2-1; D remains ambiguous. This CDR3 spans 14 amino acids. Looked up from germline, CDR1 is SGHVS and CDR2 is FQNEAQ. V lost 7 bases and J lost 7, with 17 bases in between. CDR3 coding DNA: TGTGCCAGCATCCCCCCCCGGCACCGAAATGAGCAGTTCTTC. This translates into CASIPPRHRNEQFF.

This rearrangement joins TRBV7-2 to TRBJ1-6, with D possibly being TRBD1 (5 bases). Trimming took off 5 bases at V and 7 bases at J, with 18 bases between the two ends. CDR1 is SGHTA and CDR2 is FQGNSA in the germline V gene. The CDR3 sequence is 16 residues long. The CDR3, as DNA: TGTGCCAGCAGCATGGAAGGGGCCAGGAACAATTCACCCCTCCACTTT. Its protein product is CASSMEGARNNSPLHF.

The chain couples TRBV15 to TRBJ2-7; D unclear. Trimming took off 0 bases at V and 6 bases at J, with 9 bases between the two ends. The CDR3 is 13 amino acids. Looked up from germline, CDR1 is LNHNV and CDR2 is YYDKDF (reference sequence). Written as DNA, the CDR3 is TGTGCCACCAGCAGAGATCCGACGGGCGAGCAGTACTTC. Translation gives CATSRDPTGEQYF.

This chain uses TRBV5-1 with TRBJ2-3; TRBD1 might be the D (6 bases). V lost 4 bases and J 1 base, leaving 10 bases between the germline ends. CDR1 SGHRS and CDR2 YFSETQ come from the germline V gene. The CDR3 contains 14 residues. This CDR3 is CASSLRQGTDTQYF. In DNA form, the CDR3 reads TGCGCCAGCAGCCTCCGACAGGGCACAGATACGCAGTATTTT.

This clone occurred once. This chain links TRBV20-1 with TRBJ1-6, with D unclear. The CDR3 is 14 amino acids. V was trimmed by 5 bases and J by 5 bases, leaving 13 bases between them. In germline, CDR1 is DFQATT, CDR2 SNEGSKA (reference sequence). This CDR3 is CSAGGPGDNSPLHF. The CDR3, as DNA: TGCAGTGCTGGTGGACCTGGCGATAATTCACCCCTCCACTTT.